This T cell receptor (beta chain) was obtained from a study of cytomegalovirus exposure and HLA in healthy donors. Study summary: The study placed approximately 80% of its roughly 400 genotyped donors in the Caucasian-associated ancestry cluster.

Trimming removed 3 bases from V and 4 bases from J, with 13 bases in between. CDR3 length: 14 amino acids. Germline values: CDR1 SGHNT, CDR2 YYREEE (reference sequence). This clone was recorded a few times. Its antigen is currently unknown. PCR employed 60 Vbeta and 13 Jbeta primers. TCRdb's copy holds only in-frame clones and misses some; the assay was immunoSEQ multiplex PCR. Found here are fewer than 45,000 clones, approximately 76% of them singletons; the top ten hold 7% to 10%. Points from the study as a whole: Earlier findings revealed that most TCR beta V segments proved productive either about 87% or about 30% of the time. Only CMV serostatus was available as immune exposure information.

Sequencing was carried out using PBMCs. The chain is built from TRBV5-4 and TRBJ2-5; D is unresolved. The receptor comes from a woman aged 30 to 39 in good health and CMV-seropositive. The CDR3 spells CASSSGSSGETQYF. CDR3 DNA: TGTGCCAGCAGCTCCGGGTCTTCGGGAGAGACCCAGTACTTC.